The source of this T cell receptor (beta chain) is a study of blood T cell repertoires in COVID-19. Background on the study: The study drew acute and convalescent COVID-19 samples from the United States, Italy and Spain. In each case, the material was cDNA or gDNA derived from T cells, B-cell-depleted T cells, or PBMCs.

This clone was detected only a few times. V gave up 3 bases and J gave up 1 base; unmatched junction bases: 6. Germline CDR1 SGDLS, CDR2 YYNGEE. The CDR3 spans 15 residues. Original handling: Quantification of nucleated cells was approximated via reference gene primer amplification. Libraries were prepared by immunoSEQ multiplex PCR; TCRdb keeps only in-frame clonotypes and omits some of them. That table gives V, J and clone size, and the DNA gave D and trimming. This table holds roughly 200,000 clones, 70% to 90% found once. Sequencing input: peripheral blood. This receptor was taken from a man in his fifties or sixties with acute or convalescent COVID-19. The gene calls are TRBV9 and TRBJ1-2; 7 bases are shared with TRBD1. CDR3 coding DNA: TGTGCCAGCAGCGCCTGGTCAGGGGGTAACTATGGCTACACCTTC. Protein: CASSAWSGGNYGYTF.